The clone carrying this T cell receptor (beta chain) was seen at least ten times. TCRdb reprocessed the RT-PCR reads via MiXCR and lists one record per CDR3 protein. The sample yields 150,000 to 200,000 distinct CDR3 sequences, approximately 12% seen once. The sample is drawn from a study of response to subunit inactivated influenza vaccine. The CDR3 extends over 15 amino acids. Trimming pared 4 bases from V and 1 base from J, leaving 14 bases between. From germline, CDR1 is ENHRY and CDR2 SYGVKD. The sample was also reused in another study, on T cells expressing NK-cell markers. That publication notes: Synthesis of TCR beta cDNA relied on 5'RACE template switching carrying UMIs. Eight donors were sequenced, of whom seven were HCMV-seropositive, while the remaining one was HCMV-seronegative. In several experiments, sorting was restricted to alpha-beta TCR T cells by an anti-gamma-delta TCR antibody.

Sequenced material: CD8+ T cells sorted from PBMCs, taken roughly 13 days after vaccination. The chain joins TRBV10-3 to TRBJ2-7; a possible D gene is TRBD1 (6 bases). This TCR was sampled from a man aged 50 or older who received an inactivated influenza vaccine. For the CDR3, the DNA is TGTGCCATCAGTGGACCGGGACAAGGGTCCTACGAGCAGTACTTC. Translation: CAISGPGQGSYEQYF.